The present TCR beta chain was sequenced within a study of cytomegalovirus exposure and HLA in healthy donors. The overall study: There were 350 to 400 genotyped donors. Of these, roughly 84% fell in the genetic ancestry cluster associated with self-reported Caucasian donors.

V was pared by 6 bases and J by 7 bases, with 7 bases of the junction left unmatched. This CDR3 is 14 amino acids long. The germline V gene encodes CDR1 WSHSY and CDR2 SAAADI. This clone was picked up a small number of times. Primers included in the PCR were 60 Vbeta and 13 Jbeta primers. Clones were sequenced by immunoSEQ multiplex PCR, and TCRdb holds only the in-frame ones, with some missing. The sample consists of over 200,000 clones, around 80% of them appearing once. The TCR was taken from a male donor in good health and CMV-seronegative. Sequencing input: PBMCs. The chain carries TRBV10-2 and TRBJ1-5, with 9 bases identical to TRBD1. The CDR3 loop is CASSGGQGNQPQHF. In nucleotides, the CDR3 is TGCGCCAGCAGCGGGGGACAGGGAAACCAGCCCCAGCATTTT.